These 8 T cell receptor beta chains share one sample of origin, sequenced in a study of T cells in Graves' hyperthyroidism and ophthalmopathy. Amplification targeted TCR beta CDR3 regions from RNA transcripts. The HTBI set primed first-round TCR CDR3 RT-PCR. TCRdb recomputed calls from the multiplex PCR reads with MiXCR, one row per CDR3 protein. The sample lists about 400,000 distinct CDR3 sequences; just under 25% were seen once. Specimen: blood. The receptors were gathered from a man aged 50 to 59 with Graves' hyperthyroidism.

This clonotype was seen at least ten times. The CDR3 DNA reads TGTGCCAGCAGCGTAGGGACAAATTCCTACGAGCAGTACTTC. Translating it yields CASSVGTNSYEQYF. The rearrangement joins TRBV9 to TRBJ2-7, with a weak D call TRBD1 (5 bases). Between the trimmed V and J ends, which lost 0 bases and 1 base, there was a span of 8 bases. Germline values: CDR1 SGDLS, CDR2 YYNGEE. This CDR3 region has 14 residues.

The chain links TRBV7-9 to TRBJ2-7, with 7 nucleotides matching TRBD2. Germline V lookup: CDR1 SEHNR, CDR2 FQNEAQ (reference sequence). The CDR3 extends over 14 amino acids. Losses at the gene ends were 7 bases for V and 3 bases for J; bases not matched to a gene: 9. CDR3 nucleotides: TGTGCCAGCAACCTGGGGCGGGAGAGCTACGAGCAGTACTTC. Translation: CASNLGRESYEQYF.

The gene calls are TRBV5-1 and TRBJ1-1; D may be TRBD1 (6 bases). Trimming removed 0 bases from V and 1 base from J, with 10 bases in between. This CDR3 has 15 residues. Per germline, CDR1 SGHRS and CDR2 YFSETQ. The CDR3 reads CASSLGPGQNTEAFF. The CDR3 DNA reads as TGCGCCAGCAGCTTGGGTCCGGGACAGAACACTGAAGCTTTCTTT.

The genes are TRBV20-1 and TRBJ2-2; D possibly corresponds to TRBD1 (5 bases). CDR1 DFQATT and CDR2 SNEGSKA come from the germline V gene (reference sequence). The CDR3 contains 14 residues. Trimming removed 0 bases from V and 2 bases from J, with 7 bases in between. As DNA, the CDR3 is TGCAGTGCTAGAGACGACAGTAACACCGGGGAGCTGTTTTTT. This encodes CSARDDSNTGELFF.

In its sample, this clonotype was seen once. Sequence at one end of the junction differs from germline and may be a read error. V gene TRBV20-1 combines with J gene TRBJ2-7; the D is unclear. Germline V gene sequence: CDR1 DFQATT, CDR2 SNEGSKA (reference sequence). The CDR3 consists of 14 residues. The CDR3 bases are TGCAGTGCTAGTCAGACCCTACGCCCCTACGAGCCGTACTTC. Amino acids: CSASQTLRPYEPYF.

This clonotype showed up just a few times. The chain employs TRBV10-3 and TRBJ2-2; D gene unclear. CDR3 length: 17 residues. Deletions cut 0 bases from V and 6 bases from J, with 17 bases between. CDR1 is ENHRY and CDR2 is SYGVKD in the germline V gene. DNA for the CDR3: TGTGCCATCAGTGAGTCACTCAACGGAAATTGGGCCGGGGAGCTGTTTTTT. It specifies CAISESLNGNWAGELFF.

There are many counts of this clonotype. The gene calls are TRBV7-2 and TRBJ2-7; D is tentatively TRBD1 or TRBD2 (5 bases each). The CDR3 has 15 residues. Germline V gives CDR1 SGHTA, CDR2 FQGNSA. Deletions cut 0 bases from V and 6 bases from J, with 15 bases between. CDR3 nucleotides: TGTGCCAGCAGCTTAGCGTACGGGGCCCAGGGCGAGCAGTACTTC. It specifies CASSLAYGAQGEQYF.

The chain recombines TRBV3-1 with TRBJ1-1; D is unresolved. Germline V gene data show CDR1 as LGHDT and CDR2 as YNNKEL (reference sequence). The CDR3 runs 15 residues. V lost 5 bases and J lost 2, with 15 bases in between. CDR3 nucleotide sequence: TGTGCCAGCAGCTCAAGATTGCGGGGAAACACTGAAGCTTTCTTT. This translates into CASSSRLRGNTEAFF.